One sample yielded the 11 T cell receptor beta chains listed below, sequenced in a study of cytomegalovirus exposure and HLA in healthy donors. The PCR ran on 60 Vbeta and 13 Jbeta primers. Measured with immunoSEQ multiplex PCR; TCRdb has only the in-frame clones, and not every one. The repertoire consists of roughly 290,000 clones, with over 70% occurring once and the leading ten covering roughly 0.3%. The sequenced sample was PBMCs. The source of these receptors is a girl aged 2 to 9 in good health and CMV-seronegative.

The V call is TRBV4-1, the J call TRBJ2-2; weak D call: TRBD2 (6 bases). V was shortened by 1 base and J by 2 bases, with 23 bases between the two germline ends. Germline V gene data show CDR1 as MGHRA and CDR2 as YSYEKL. The CDR3 totals 20 residues. CDR3 nucleotides: TGCGCCAGCAGCCAAGGCTTAGCCCCCGGGCTAGCGAAAAACACCGGGGAGCTGTTTTTT. It is translated as CASSQGLAPGLAKNTGELFF.

This clone occurred a few times. The J gene is TRBJ2-2, the V gene TRBV19; TRBD2 agrees at 9 bases. The V segment lost 0 bases and the J segment 5 bases; nucleotides outside the gene matches: 4. Germline V gene data show CDR1 as LNHDA and CDR2 as SQIVND (reference sequence). CDR3 length: 16 residues. The CDR3 region is CASSIDSGSWTGELFF. The CDR3 coding sequence is TGTGCCAGTAGTATAGATAGCGGGAGTTGGACCGGGGAGCTGTTTTTT.

The gene calls are TRBV19 and TRBJ1-1; D is perhaps TRBD1 (5 bases). The V and J ends lost 6 bases and 1 base respectively, with 9 bases between them. This CDR3 is 13 amino acids long. From germline, CDR1 is LNHDA and CDR2 SQIVND (reference sequence). CDR3 sequence: CASRAGPNTEAFF. CDR3 in DNA: TGTGCCAGTAGGGCAGGGCCGAACACTGAAGCTTTCTTT.

The chain uses TRBV18 and TRBJ2-2; 7 nucleotides line up with TRBD2. V lost 1 base and J lost 1; bases outside the gene matches: 6. Germline V gene data show CDR1 as KGHSH and CDR2 as LQKENI. CDR3 length: 17 residues. Here the CDR3 reads CASSPRTGGLNTGELFF. The CDR3 bases are TGTGCCAGCTCACCACGGACGGGAGGACTGAACACCGGGGAGCTGTTTTTT. The variable domain in full, with the rest retrieved from reference TRBV18 and TRBJ2-2, is NAGVMQNPRHLVRRRGQEARLRCSPMKGHSHVYWYRQLPEEGLKFMVYLQKENIIDESGMPKERFSAEFPKEGPSILRIQQVVRGDSAAYFCASSPRTGGLNTGELFFGEGSRLTVL.

The rearrangement links TRBV28 to TRBJ1-1, with 7 nucleotides matching TRBD1. V lost 6 bases to trimming and J lost 0 bases; unmatched junction nucleotides: 10. CDR3 length: 16 amino acids. CDR1 is MDHEN and CDR2 is SYDVKM in the germline V gene. As DNA, the CDR3 is TGTGCCAGCAGCCCAAGCCGGGACAGCTTGAACACTGAAGCTTTCTTT. Translating it yields CASSPSRDSLNTEAFF. The whole variable domain, filled in from reference TRBV28 and TRBJ1-1, reads DVKVTQSSRYLVKRTGEKVFLECVQDMDHENMFWYRQDPGLGLRLIYFSYDVKMKEKGDIPEGYSVSREKKERFSLILESASTNQTSMYLCASSPSRDSLNTEAFFGQGTRLTVV.

This clone was picked up a small number of times. This chain links TRBV19 with TRBJ2-7; TRBD1 matches at 8 bases. CDR1 LNHDA and CDR2 SQIVND come from the germline V gene (reference sequence). This CDR3 is built from 15 residues. V lost 6 bases and J lost 2; bases outside the gene matches: 9. CDR3 nucleotides: TGTGCCAGTAGGCGTTCTGGACAGGGTCCCTACGAGCAGTACTTC. Translated, it gives CASRRSGQGPYEQYF.

J is TRBJ2-1 and V is TRBV7-6; TRBD1 matches 9 bases. This CDR3 comprises 14 residues. Losses at the gene ends were 3 bases for V and 7 bases for J; bases not matched to a gene: 4. Germline CDR1 reads SGHVS; CDR2 reads FNYEAQ. CDR3 bases: TGTGCCAGCAGCTTTAGGACAGGGGCAAATGAGCAGTTCTTC. Translating it yields CASSFRTGANEQFF.

The rearrangement joins TRBV29-1 to TRBJ1-1; TRBD1 might be the D (5 bases). The V gene lost 7 bases and the J gene lost 1 base, with 13 bases spanning the gap. The CDR3 length is 13 residues. Germline loops: CDR1 SQVTM, CDR2 ANQGSEA. The DNA for the CDR3 is TGCAGCGGGCAGCGGGGGGGGAACACTGAAGCTTTCTTT. Translated, it gives CSGQRGGNTEAFF.

In nucleotides, the CDR3 is TGTGCCAGCAGTTATCAGGGGTTCTCGGAAGCTTTCTTT. Translation gives CASSYQGFSEAFF. V and J are TRBV6-5 and TRBJ1-1, with D perhaps TRBD1 (6 bases). V lost 3 bases, J lost 8 bases, and 13 bases lay in between. The CDR3 sequence is 13 residues long. Germline CDR1 MNHEY, CDR2 SVGAGI.

The chain carries TRBV7-9 and TRBJ2-2, with a tentative D call TRBD2 (6 bases). Trimming took off 0 bases at V and 4 bases at J, with 12 bases between the two ends. Germline values: CDR1 SEHNR, CDR2 FQNEAQ (reference sequence). CDR3 length: 16 amino acids. The CDR3 is CASSLARGRGTGELFF. The CDR3, as DNA: TGTGCCAGCAGCTTAGCGCGGGGAAGGGGCACCGGGGAGCTGTTTTTT.

This clone was counted a few times. The chain links TRBV5-4 to TRBJ2-5, with D uncertain. From germline, CDR1 is SGHNT and CDR2 YYREEE (reference sequence). CDR3 length equals 14 residues. V gave up 1 base and J gave up 0 bases, with 7 bases separating them. The CDR3 is CASSLFMYQETQYF. In DNA form, the CDR3 reads TGTGCCAGCAGCTTGTTTATGTACCAAGAGACCCAGTACTTC.